The T cell receptor beta chain described here comes from a study of T cells in Graves' hyperthyroidism and ophthalmopathy. General observations from the study: The model predicted ophthalmopathy a median approximately six months before onset.

RNA transcripts provided the source from which TCR beta CDR3 regions were amplified. Carried out on the TCR CDR3, a first-round RT-PCR used the HTBI primer set. TCRdb passed the multiplex PCR reads through MiXCR, listing each CDR3 protein once. The sample has roughly 700,000 distinct CDR3 sequences; around 15% are singletons. Germline CDR1 and CDR2: SNHLY and FYNNEI. V lost 1 base, J lost 3 bases, and 7 bases lay in between. The CDR3 totals 13 residues. No progression to ophthalmopathy during 18 months of follow-up defined stable disease. Clinical symptoms, serum thyroxine and TRAb, thyroid ultrasound and orbital computed tomography were used for the diagnoses. About this clonotype itself: Antigen specificity is unknown. This may be a read error, as it is one base from a much larger clone.

The sample comprised blood. The chain couples TRBV2 to TRBJ2-7; no definite D call. This receptor was obtained from a young woman with Graves' hyperthyroidism. The CDR3 spells CASSEDPDYEQYF. The CDR3, as DNA: TGTGCCAGCAGTGAAGACCCAGACTACGAGCAGTACTTC.